This is a list of T cell receptor beta chains from one sample in a study of blood T cell repertoires in COVID-19. The repertoire was sequenced with immunoSEQ multiplex PCR; TCRdb's copy has only in-frame clones and lacks some. The profile covers around 130,000 clones, with about four fifths appearing a single time and 12% taken by the ten largest. The sample was peripheral blood. The receptors here all came from a woman in her sixties or seventies with acute or convalescent COVID-19. Each CDR3 is given with its conserved first and last residue. D genes are given only for firm matches. Size is omitted from some rows. Given values are once, few, many or a class for expanded clones.

V	size	D	J	DNA	CDR3
TRBV4-2	few	.	TRBJ2-3	TGTGCCAGCAGCCAAGTAGGCGGGGGCCTCACAGATACGCAGTATTTT	CASSQVGGGLTDTQYF
TRBV19	.	.	TRBJ2-7	TGTGCCAGTGGTCAGGTCCACGAGCAGTACTTC	CASGQVHEQYF
TRBV4-1	.	.	TRBJ1-2	TGCGCCAGCAGCCAAGCCCCGACGGGGAATGGCTACACCTTC	CASSQAPTGNGYTF
TRBV7-6	.	TRBD2	TRBJ2-2	TGTGCCAGCAGCTTACAAGCGGGGACTAACACCGGGGAGCTGTTTTTT	CASSLQAGTNTGELFF
TRBV11-2	.	.	TRBJ2-2	TGTGCCAGCAGCTTAGGGACAATAGTAGCCGGGGAGCTGTTTTTT	CASSLGTIVAGELFF
TRBV11-2	.	.	TRBJ1-1	TGTGCCAGCAGCTTTTCGGCCGGGGGCACTGAAGCTTTCTTT	CASSFSAGGTEAFF
TRBV18	.	.	TRBJ1-1	TGTGCCAGCTCCGCGGGGGGCCCGAACACTGAAGCTTTCTTT	CASSAGGPNTEAFF
TRBV9	.	TRBD1	TRBJ1-4	TGTGCCAGCAGCAAAACCGGGACAGCCTTTGGACTGTTTTTT	CASSKTGTAFGLFF
TRBV29-1	few	.	TRBJ1-5	TGCAGCGTGGGGGGGAGCGGGAATCAGCCCCAGCATTTT	CSVGGSGNQPQHF
TRBV12-3/TRBV12-4	.	.	TRBJ2-2	TGTGCCAGCGAACTACTGGGGGAGCTGTTTTTT	CASELLGELFF
TRBV27	.	.	TRBJ1-5	TGTGCCAGCAGTAGACGGGAAAATCAGCCCCAGCATTTT	CASSRRENQPQHF
TRBV5-8	.	TRBD1	TRBJ1-6	TGTGCCAGCAGCTCTGGACAGGCCAGTAATTCACCCCTCCACTTT	CASSSGQASNSPLHF
TRBV10-3	.	TRBD1	TRBJ1-3	TGTGCCAGCAAACCGGGACAGGGTTCTGGAAACACCATATATTTT	CASKPGQGSGNTIYF
TRBV28	.	.	TRBJ1-4	TGTGCCAGCAGTGGGGGCAGAGAAAAACTGTTTTTT	CASSGGREKLFF
TRBV30	.	.	TRBJ1-4	TGTGCCTGGAGCGCAACTAATGAAAAACTGTTTTTT	CAWSATNEKLFF
TRBV27	.	.	TRBJ2-2	TGTGCCAGCAGTTCGGGCGGGGTTAACACCGGGGAGCTGTTTTTT	CASSSGGVNTGELFF
TRBV30	.	.	TRBJ2-7	TGTGCCTGGAGCGCCTTAGACAGGGAGGAGTACTTC	CAWSALDREEYF
TRBV5-1	.	.	TRBJ1-2	TGCGCCAGCAGCTTTTCAACAGGCGCCCTAGGTGGCTACACCTTC	CASSFSTGALGGYTF
TRBV27	.	TRBD1	TRBJ1-5	TGTGCCAGCAGTTCCCAGGGGGCTCGGCAGCCCCAGCATTTT	CASSSQGARQPQHF
TRBV5-1	.	TRBD1	TRBJ1-2	TGCGCCAGCAGCCCATGGACAGGGGGCGCTTGGGGCTACACCTTC	CASSPWTGGAWGYTF
TRBV9	.	TRBD1	TRBJ2-2	TGTGCCAGCAGCCTCACCGGGACAGGGGCCGGGGAGCTGTTTTTT	CASSLTGTGAGELFF
TRBV7-9	.	.	TRBJ1-5	TGTGCCAGCAGCTTAGGGGGGGAACGACAGCCCCAGCATTTT	CASSLGGERQPQHF
TRBV5-1	.	TRBD2	TRBJ2-5	TGCGCCAGCAGCTTGGCCCAATCATATAGCGGGGCTGAGACCCAGTACTTC	CASSLAQSYSGAETQYF
TRBV7-9	.	.	TRBJ2-3	TGTGCCAGCAGGGATTTGCGGGGTATCACAGATACGCAGTATTTT	CASRDLRGITDTQYF
TRBV4-1	.	.	TRBJ2-1	TGCGCCAGCAGCCAAGGACTTGCCCCTTCCTACAATGAGCAGTTCTTC	CASSQGLAPSYNEQFF
TRBV12-3/TRBV12-4	.	.	TRBJ1-5	TGTGCCAGCAGTAGGGGCTCTCAGCCCCAGCATTTT	CASSRGSQPQHF
TRBV9	.	.	TRBJ2-7	TGTGCCAGCAGCGTAGGAGGGCGGAGCTCCTACGAGCAGTACTTC	CASSVGGRSSYEQYF
TRBV7-3	once	TRBD1	TRBJ2-3	TGTGCCAGCAGCTCGGGACAGTACACAGATACGCAGTATTTT	CASSSGQYTDTQYF
TRBV4-2	.	TRBD1	TRBJ1-4	TGTGCCAGCAGTGACCAGGGACAGGGTGAAAATGAAAAACTGTTTTTT	CASSDQGQGENEKLFF
TRBV19	few	.	TRBJ1-5	TGTGCCAGTAGTAACGGGGGAGTCTCGTCCAATCAGCCCCAGCATTTT	CASSNGGVSSNQPQHF
TRBV5-1	.	TRBD1	TRBJ1-2	TGCGCCAGCAGCCAACCGACAGGGGGCTATGGCTACACCTTC	CASSQPTGGYGYTF
TRBV5-1	once	.	TRBJ1-2	TGCGCCAGCAGCTGGGGGCAGGGAGGGAACTATGGCTACACCTTC	CASSWGQGGNYGYTF
TRBV2	.	TRBD1	TRBJ1-6	TGTGCCAGCAGTGTCCCCGTACAGGGGCCTTCACCCCTCCACTTT	CASSVPVQGPSPLHF
TRBV5-1	.	TRBD1	TRBJ1-2	TGCGCCAGCAGCTTCGGGGGCCGGGACAGCGGGGGAGGCTACACCTTC	CASSFGGRDSGGGYTF
TRBV6-5	.	TRBD1	TRBJ1-2	TGTGCCAGCAGACGGGACAGAACCAACTATGGCTACACCTTC	CASRRDRTNYGYTF
TRBV5-1	few	.	TRBJ1-1	TGCGCCAGCAGCTCTGTATCGGGGAGCGGCACTGAAGCTTTCTTT	CASSSVSGSGTEAFF
TRBV9	.	.	TRBJ2-1	TGTGCCAGCAGCGCGGGGGGCCCCAGGCCATACAATGAGCAGTTCTTC	CASSAGGPRPYNEQFF